One sample yielded the 14 T cell receptor beta chains listed below, sequenced in a study of patients and donors after allogeneic stem cell transplantation. TCRdb reanalysed the RT-PCR reads using MiXCR and keeps one entry per CDR3 protein. This table has about 960,000 distinct CDR3 sequences, 18% appearing once. Sequencing was done on a sample of blood, either unsorted or a sorted T cell fraction (not recorded which). The receptors here all came from a human donor who was either an allogeneic HSCT recipient or a stem cell or donor lymphocyte infusion donor (not recorded which). It is not recorded whose cells these are; they may come from a transplant donor.

There are many counts of this clonotype. The gene calls are TRBV12-3 or TRBV12-4 and TRBJ1-6; tentatively, D is TRBD1 (5 bases). The V gene lost 5 bases and the J gene lost 7 bases, with 21 bases spanning the gap. This CDR3 spans 17 amino acids. The CDR3 reads CASSLSIGEVANSPLHF. CDR3 nucleotides: TGTGCCAGCAGTCTCTCGATAGGGGAGGTCGCGAATTCACCCCTCCACTTT.

The sample holds many counts of this clonotype. This chain joins TRBV3-1 and TRBJ1-6; D remains unclear. V lost 0 bases, J lost 12 bases, and 15 bases lay in between. CDR1 is LGHDT and CDR2 is YNNKEL in the germline V gene (reference sequence). CDR3 length equals 15 residues. This chain's CDR3 is CASSQDALRIQPLHF. CDR3 nucleotides: TGTGCCAGCAGCCAAGATGCACTTCGAATTCAACCCCTCCACTTT.

V gene TRBV16 combines with J gene TRBJ1-3, with a possible D match to TRBD1 (6 bases). The ends were cut back, 0 bases at V and 3 bases at J, with 12 bases in the middle. This CDR3 comprises 16 residues. The V gene's germline CDR1 is KGHSY and CDR2 FQNENV. The CDR3 sequence is CASSQSTGYDGNTIYF. As DNA, the CDR3 is TGTGCCAGCAGCCAATCCACAGGGTATGATGGAAACACCATATATTTT.

The chain couples TRBV5-1 to TRBJ1-1, with 7 positions matching TRBD1. Germline V lookup: CDR1 SGHRS, CDR2 YFSETQ. The V and J ends lost 7 bases and 1 base, in that order; junction bases with no gene match: 4. The CDR3 contains 13 residues. The CDR3 nucleotides are TGCGCCAGCTGCGGGGACAGGAACACTGAAGCTTTCTTT. It translates to CASCGDRNTEAFF.

In the case of this clonotype: A junction end diverges from the germline sequence, so it may reflect a read error. The chain is built from TRBV9 and TRBJ2-3; D is undetermined. The CDR3 has 14 amino acids. The germline V gene encodes CDR1 SGDLS and CDR2 YYNGEE. DNA of the CDR3: TGTGCCACCAGCGTTGGAGTTTTAGGAGATACGCAGTATTTT. Translating gives CATSVGVLGDTQYF.

V usage is TRBV5-6 and J usage is TRBJ2-2; D is possibly TRBD1 (5 bases). V lost 3 bases and J lost 6, with 21 bases in between. Germline V CDR1 and CDR2: SGHDT, YYEEEE. This CDR3 contains 17 residues. Written as DNA, the CDR3 is TGTGCCAGCAGCTCTCCCCTCTCAGGGAAAGGACCCGGGGAGCTGTTTTTT. This gives the protein CASSSPLSGKGPGELFF.

This clonotype has just a few counts. The rearrangement links TRBV15 to TRBJ2-7; no definite D call. This CDR3 is built from 14 residues. V was clipped by 0 bases and J by 3 bases, with 9 bases between them. Germline V gives CDR1 LNHNV, CDR2 YYDKDF (reference sequence). DNA for the CDR3: TGTGCCACCAGCAGAGATCTGGCAGACTACGAGCAGTACTTC. Its translation: CATSRDLADYEQYF.

This chain uses TRBV24-1 with TRBJ2-2, with TRBD2 as a possible D gene (6 bases). V dropped 9 bases and J dropped 5 bases, with 12 bases sitting between them. Germline CDR1 KGHDR, CDR2 SFDVKD. This CDR3 spans 13 amino acids. This chain's CDR3 is CATGGPGTGELFF. The CDR3 region has the DNA TGTGCCACCGGAGGGCCGGGTACCGGGGAGCTGTTTTTT.

To note about this clonotype: This sequence may be a read error, since a much larger clone differs from it by one base. This chain links TRBV11-1 with TRBJ2-3; 8 nucleotides match TRBD2. This CDR3 has 15 amino acids. The V and J ends lost 1 base and 1 base, in that order; junction bases with no gene match: 1. The V gene's germline CDR1 is SGHAT and CDR2 FQDESV (reference sequence). CDR3 region: CASSLGTSCTDTQYF. The DNA for the CDR3 is TGTGCCAGCAGCTTAGGGACTAGCTGCACAGATACGCAGTATTTT. The full variable domain, rest sourced from reference TRBV11-1 and TRBJ2-3, is EAEVAQSPRYKITEKSQAVAFWCDPISGHATLYWYRQILGQGPELLVQFQDESVVDDSQLPKDRFSAERLKGVDSTLKIQPAELGDSAMYLCASSLGTSCTDTQYFGPGTRLTVL.

This chain connects TRBV5-6 to TRBJ2-7; D not certain. The length of the CDR3 is 12 residues. Trimming removed 2 bases at V and 6 bases at J, with 9 bases between. Germline V gene data show CDR1 as SGHDT and CDR2 as YYEEEE. The CDR3 reads CASSFGDGEQYF. The CDR3 DNA reads TGTGCCAGCAGCTTTGGAGATGGCGAGCAGTACTTC.

V usage is TRBV4-2 and J usage is TRBJ2-7, with a tentative D call TRBD2 (6 bases). The CDR3 is 16 amino acids. Per the germline V gene, CDR1 is LGHNA and CDR2 is YNFKEQ. V lost 3 bases to trimming and J lost 0 bases, with 15 bases between them. The DNA of the CDR3 is TGTGCCAGCAGCCACCTTAAGGGAGGCCTCTCCTACGAGCAGTACTTC. Its protein is CASSHLKGGLSYEQYF.

The rearrangement links TRBV12-3 or TRBV12-4 to TRBJ1-1, with D maybe TRBD1 (5 bases). The CDR3 has 14 residues. Trimming cost V 1 base and J 7 bases, with 13 bases left between them. CDR3 in DNA: TGTGCCAGCAGTTTAGTTTCGGGGGAAGGTGAAGCTTTCTTT. It codes for CASSLVSGEGEAFF.

This chain uses TRBV30 with TRBJ2-2, with 8 bases matching TRBD2. The germline V gene has CDR1 GTSNPN and CDR2 SVGIG (reference sequence). The V and J ends lost 4 bases and 7 bases, in that order; junction bases with no gene match: 5. The CDR3 runs 13 residues. CDR3: CAWTGTSGGELFF. CDR3 nucleotides: TGTGCCTGGACCGGGACTAGTGGCGGGGAGCTGTTTTTT.

The chain has TRBV29-1 and TRBJ2-3; a possible D gene is TRBD1 (7 bases). The CDR3 consists of 16 residues. Trimming cost V 3 bases and J 2 bases, with 18 bases left between them. Germline V gene lookup returns CDR1 SQVTM and CDR2 ANQGSEA. The CDR3 coding sequence is TGCAGCGTTGAGTCGGGGTCAGGGGGGTCCACAGATACGCAGTATTTT. Translated, it gives CSVESGSGGSTDTQYF.